A selection of T cell receptor beta chains follows, all from one sample in a study of T cell repertoires in cytomegalovirus infection. From the reads, TCRdb called clonotypes with MiXCR, one entry per CDR3 protein. Altogether fewer than 400,000 distinct CDR3 sequences are present, around 18% being singletons, with the ten largest covering 8.7%. The sample consisted of PBMCs. These receptor sequences come from a human donor in good health (CMV status not recorded). Some clones in this sample may be carry-over from other donors' samples. CDR3s include the opening cysteine and the closing phenylalanine or tryptophan. D genes are given only for firm matches. Not every row has a clone size; where given, it reads once, few, many or a size class.

D	size	V	J	DNA	CDR3
TRBD1	few	TRBV27	TRBJ2-2	TGTGCCAGCCCGGGACAGTCGGCGTTTACCGGGGAGCTGTTTTTT	CASPGQSAFTGELFF
-	-	TRBV29-1	TRBJ1-3	TGCAGCGCGGGGGCCTTCGGGGTTGGAAACACCATATATTTT	CSAGAFGVGNTIYF
-	-	TRBV29-1	TRBJ1-2	TGCAGCGTCCGGGACACGGAGACCGACGGCTACACCTTC	CSVRDTETDGYTF
TRBD2	-	TRBV6-2/TRBV6-3	TRBJ2-7	TGTGCCAGCAGGCAAGCGACTAGCGGCGCCTACGAGCAGTACTTC	CASRQATSGAYEQYF
TRBD1	-	TRBV20-1	TRBJ2-3	TGCAGTGCTAGAGACTGGACAGGGTACACAGATACGCAGTATTTT	CSARDWTGYTDTQYF
TRBD1	few	TRBV2	TRBJ1-6	TGTGCCACCCGTGGGACAGAGAATAATTCACCCCTCCACTTT	CATRGTENNSPLHF
-	many	TRBV7-2	TRBJ2-7	TGTGCCAGCAGCTTAGGTAGGGTCCGCGAGCAGTACTTC	CASSLGRVREQYF
-	few	TRBV18	TRBJ1-5	TGTGCCAGCTCACCACCGGGGTTATATAGCAATCAGCCCCAGCATTTT	CASSPPGLYSNQPQHF
TRBD2	once	TRBV11-2	TRBJ2-1	TGTGCCAACAGCCCCGTAACTAGCGGGAGGTACAATGAGCAGTTCTTC	CANSPVTSGRYNEQFF
-	many	TRBV7-2	TRBJ2-1	TGTGCCAGCAGCTTAAAAGTGTCGGTTTCCTACAATGAGCAGTTCTTC	CASSLKVSVSYNEQFF
TRBD2	few	TRBV15	TRBJ2-1	TGTGCCACCGCAAGCGGGGGGTCCAACAATGAGCAGTTCTTC	CATASGGSNNEQFF
TRBD1	many	TRBV12-3/TRBV12-4	TRBJ1-6	TGTGCCAGCAGTTTCCACCGGGACAGGGGTTCACCCCTCCACTTT	CASSFHRDRGSPLHF
TRBD2	few	TRBV12-3/TRBV12-4	TRBJ2-3	TGTGCCAGCTCCTATTCGGGGAGGGCATCGGATACGCAGTATTTT	CASSYSGRASDTQYF
TRBD2	many	TRBV7-9	TRBJ2-7	TGTGCCAGCGGGGGGACTAGCGGGAAGGACGAGCAGTACTTC	CASGGTSGKDEQYF
TRBD1	-	TRBV19	TRBJ2-3	TGTGCCAGTAGTTCTCCCGACAGGGTTACGCAGTATTTT	CASSSPDRVTQYF
-	many	TRBV12-3/TRBV12-4	TRBJ2-3	TGTGCCAGCAGCTTCATCTCAGATACGCAGTATTTT	CASSFISDTQYF
-	-	TRBV7-2	TRBJ2-7	TGTGCCAGCAGCTCCCGGGGACGCTACGAGCAGTACTTC	CASSSRGRYEQYF